These T cell receptor beta chains were read from a single sample in a study of response to subunit inactivated influenza vaccine. TCRdb passed the RT-PCR reads through MiXCR, listing each CDR3 protein once. The sample yields hundreds of thousands of distinct CDR3 sequences, about 10% seen once. The sequenced sample was PBMCs from blood, obtained on the day of vaccination. The receptor set was obtained from a man aged 50-60 years who received an inactivated influenza vaccine. Each CDR3 is given with its conserved first and last residue. The order of the fields is clone size, D gene, V gene, J gene, CDR3 DNA, CDR3 protein. D genes are given only for firm matches. Clone sizes are given selectively: once, few, many, or a class where the clone is expanded.

>few|TRBD2|TRBV7-2|TRBJ2-1
TGTGCCAGCAGCCCTCGGACTAGCGGGAGAAATGAGCAGTTCTTC
CASSPRTSGRNEQFF
>few|.|TRBV12-3/TRBV12-4|TRBJ2-7
TGTGCCAGCAGTCCCTTCGGCTACGAGCAGTACTTC
CASSPFGYEQYF
>few|.|TRBV7-9|TRBJ2-1
TGTGCCAGCAGCCCAACCCGACAGAATGAGCAGTTCTTC
CASSPTRQNEQFF
>many|TRBD2|TRBV6-1|TRBJ2-7
TGTGCCAGCAGTCAAGGGACTACCTCCTACGAGCAGTACTTC
CASSQGTTSYEQYF
>.|TRBD2|TRBV6-1|TRBJ2-1
TGTGCCAGCAGTCCTTGGACTAGCGGGAGGAATGAGCAGTTCTTC
CASSPWTSGRNEQFF
>.|.|TRBV6-1|TRBJ2-3
TGTGCCAGCAGTGATATACGGGGATACACAGATACGCAGTATTTT
CASSDIRGYTDTQYF
>many|TRBD2|TRBV2|TRBJ2-1
TGTGCCGACCGGGACTATAACAATGAGCAGTTCTTC
CADRDYNNEQFF
>.|.|TRBV24-1|TRBJ2-1
TGTGCCACCAGTGATTCGATGGTGGATGAGCAGTTCTTC
CATSDSMVDEQFF
>many|TRBD1|TRBV12-3/TRBV12-4|TRBJ2-2
TGTGCCAGCAGTTTGTCAGACAGGGTAACCGGGGAGCTGTTTTTT
CASSLSDRVTGELFF
>.|.|TRBV7-2|TRBJ2-7
TGTGCCAGCAGCTTAGAATGGGGGAACCGGGACGAGCAGTACTTC
CASSLEWGNRDEQYF
>.|TRBD2|TRBV6-5|TRBJ2-3
TGTGCCAGCAGTTACGTTGCGGGGGGGCTAGATACGCAGTATTTT
CASSYVAGGLDTQYF
>.|.|TRBV28|TRBJ2-3
TGTGCCACCCGGGACTCCCGCACAGATACGCAGTATTTT
CATRDSRTDTQYF
>few|.|TRBV4-3|TRBJ2-7
TGCGCCAGCAGCCAAGACCGGTCCTCGGAGCAGTACTTC
CASSQDRSSEQYF
>few|TRBD2|TRBV4-3|TRBJ2-2
TGCGCCAGCAGTGCTAGCGGGGGCACCGGGGAGCTGTTTTTT
CASSASGGTGELFF
>few|TRBD1|TRBV6-2/TRBV6-3|TRBJ2-7
TGTGCCAGCAGAGGACAGGGTATCTACGAGCAGTACTTC
CASRGQGIYEQYF
>.|TRBD1|TRBV6-1|TRBJ1-2
TGTGCCAGCAGTCAGACAGGGATCTATGGCTACACCTTC
CASSQTGIYGYTF
>.|.|TRBV18|TRBJ1-6
TGTGCCAGCTCACCAGTCGGACAAAATAATTCACCCCTCCACTTT
CASSPVGQNNSPLHF
>.|.|TRBV29-1|TRBJ1-1
TGCAGCGTTGTATCAGGGAACACTGAAGCTTTCTTT
CSVVSGNTEAFF
>.|.|TRBV15|TRBJ2-5
TGTGCCACCAGCAGGCCCCAGGGGTGGGGTCAAGAGACCCAGTACTTC
CATSRPQGWGQETQYF
>few|TRBD2|TRBV12-3/TRBV12-4|TRBJ2-1
TGTGCCAGCAGTTTATGGAGCGGGAGGGGGAATGAGCAGTTCTTC
CASSLWSGRGNEQFF
>few|TRBD2|TRBV27|TRBJ2-1
TGTGCCAGCAGTTGGTTAGCGGGAAACTCCTACAATGAGCAGTTCTTC
CASSWLAGNSYNEQFF
>few|.|TRBV10-3|TRBJ2-3
TGTGCCATCAGTTCGACTATCCCCGATACGCAGTATTTT
CAISSTIPDTQYF
>few|TRBD1|TRBV20-1|TRBJ1-5
TGCAGCCAGGGGGCCGATCAGCCCCAGCATTTT
CSQGADQPQHF
>.|.|TRBV6-2/TRBV6-3|TRBJ1-1
TGTGCCAGCAGTTACCCGACACAGACGAACACTGAAGCTTTCTTT
CASSYPTQTNTEAFF
>.|.|TRBV6-1|TRBJ2-3
TGTGCCAGCAGTCCCGGTGGATCCACTAGCACAGATACGCAGTATTTT
CASSPGGSTSTDTQYF
>many|.|TRBV5-1|TRBJ2-5
TGCGCCAGCAGTCGATCAGGGGAGACTCAAGAGACCCAGTACTTC
CASSRSGETQETQYF
>few|TRBD1|TRBV5-6|TRBJ2-1
TGTGCCAGCAGCGGCGGACAGGGTTTCTACAATGAGCAGTTCTTC
CASSGGQGFYNEQFF
>few|.|TRBV3-1|TRBJ1-4
TGTGCCAGCAGCCAAGGGGGTCTTGCTAATGAAAAACTGTTTTTT
CASSQGGLANEKLFF
>.|.|TRBV5-1|TRBJ2-3
TGCGCCAGCAGCTTGCCCTATCAATTTACGCAGTATTTT
CASSLPYQFTQYF
>few|TRBD2|TRBV28|TRBJ2-5
TGTGCCAGCAGTTTATCCCCGGGGACTAGCGTTCAAGAGACCCAGTACTTC
CASSLSPGTSVQETQYF
>few|.|TRBV20-1|TRBJ2-3
TGCAGTGCTTCCTCAGGAGAAGCGAGCACAGATACGCAGTATTTT
CSASSGEASTDTQYF
>.|.|TRBV10-3|TRBJ2-7
TGTGCCATCAGTGAGCGCGGGGCTTCCTACGAGCAGTACTTC
CAISERGASYEQYF
>.|TRBD1|TRBV29-1|TRBJ2-1
TGCAGCGGGCGTGACAGGGTTGGGAATGAGCAGTTCTTC
CSGRDRVGNEQFF
>many|TRBD1|TRBV30|TRBJ1-5
TGTGCCTGGGAAGGACAGGGGCTTAATCAGCCCCAGCATTTT
CAWEGQGLNQPQHF
>few|TRBD1|TRBV6-2/TRBV6-3|TRBJ2-3
TGTGCCAGCAGTTACTCGATGCTACAGGGGGGCACAGATACGCAGTATTTT
CASSYSMLQGGTDTQYF
>.|TRBD2|TRBV7-8|TRBJ2-2
TGTGCCAGCCCCACTAGCGGGAGGGGCGGGGAGCTGTTTTTT
CASPTSGRGGELFF
>few|TRBD2|TRBV12-3/TRBV12-4|TRBJ2-4
TGTGCCAGCAGTCCCGCGGGACTAGCGGGAGGGCCCGGAAACATTCAGTACTTC
CASSPAGLAGGPGNIQYF
>few|TRBD1|TRBV5-5|TRBJ1-1
TGTGCCAGCAGCCGTGGACAGGGGGATGGTGGCACTGAAGCTTTCTTT
CASSRGQGDGGTEAFF
>.|.|TRBV12-3/TRBV12-4|TRBJ2-3
TGTGCCAGCAGTTTCCCATTAGCCGATAAAACAGATACGCAGTATTTT
CASSFPLADKTDTQYF
>few|TRBD2|TRBV10-3|TRBJ2-3
TGTGCCACTGCCGCGGGAGTAACAGATACGCAGTATTTT
CATAAGVTDTQYF
>.|TRBD2|TRBV5-1|TRBJ2-7
TGCGCCAGCACACGGGGAGGGTCCTACGAGCAGTACTTC
CASTRGGSYEQYF
>.|TRBD2|TRBV28|TRBJ2-7
TGTGCCACCCATCGGGGGGGCCCAGCCTACGAGCAGTACTTC
CATHRGGPAYEQYF
>.|TRBD1|TRBV4-1|TRBJ2-7
TGCGCCAGCAGCCAAGAACAGGGGGAATGGGTCGAGCAGTACTTC
CASSQEQGEWVEQYF
>few|.|TRBV6-2/TRBV6-3|TRBJ2-1
TGTGCCAGCAGTTACGGGAGAAACTCCTACAATGAGCAGTTCTTC
CASSYGRNSYNEQFF
>.|.|TRBV11-1|TRBJ2-1
TGTGCCAGCAGCTTAGAGCAGCACAATGAGCAGTTCTTC
CASSLEQHNEQFF